Listed below are T cell receptor beta chains from one sample, sequenced in a study of blood T cell repertoires in COVID-19. Method: immunoSEQ multiplex PCR; TCRdb's copy keeps in-frame clones and lacks some. The sample shows about 110,000 clones, roughly 80% of them seen only once. The sample comprised peripheral blood. Every receptor here comes from a man aged 50 to 59 with acute or convalescent COVID-19. Each CDR3 is given with its conserved first and last residue.

v_gene,CDR3aa
TRBV9,CASSAIAGGYNEQFF
TRBV6-5,CASSQTGTASYEQYF
TRBV9,CASSVDPITGTGTMNTEAFF
TRBV6-5,CASGTGLNGYTF
TRBV7-2,CASSLSTGPYGYTF
TRBV21-1,CASSDRGRSDYTF
TRBV9,CASSVSGGRTDTQYF
TRBV12-5,CASGLVGAGGSQPQHF
TRBV6-5,CASSLDSANQPQHF
TRBV6-4,CASSENPGLATDTQYF
TRBV5-1,CASSPGGATVYNEQFF
TRBV30,CAWREGFGELFF
TRBV10-2,CASSDPGIGEAFF
TRBV7-3,CASSLTSGSTDTQYF
TRBV19,CASSIAGESNQPQHF
TRBV4-2,CASSQASGGSYEQYF
TRBV5-1,CASSLGTSNSPLHF
TRBV4-1,CASSQVGAVGNTIYF
TRBV28,CASGIGTGGTEAFF
TRBV29-1,CSVRVTGTGDGYTF
TRBV4-1,CASSHLPLLAGGTGELFF
TRBV4-1,CASSQDTGTRGPLTDTQYF
TRBV6-1,CASSEVEFSPLHF
TRBV18,CASSVAGTQYNEQFF
TRBV6-5,CASRLAGTGNSPLHF
TRBV9,CAFPGDLRINEQFF
TRBV28,CASSNRAKNIQYF
TRBV19,CASGPVLLSTDTQYF
TRBV7-9,CASSLGRRRYNYGYTF
TRBV6-5,CASSYTPTGIHTEAFF
TRBV18,CASSLQGYTEAFF